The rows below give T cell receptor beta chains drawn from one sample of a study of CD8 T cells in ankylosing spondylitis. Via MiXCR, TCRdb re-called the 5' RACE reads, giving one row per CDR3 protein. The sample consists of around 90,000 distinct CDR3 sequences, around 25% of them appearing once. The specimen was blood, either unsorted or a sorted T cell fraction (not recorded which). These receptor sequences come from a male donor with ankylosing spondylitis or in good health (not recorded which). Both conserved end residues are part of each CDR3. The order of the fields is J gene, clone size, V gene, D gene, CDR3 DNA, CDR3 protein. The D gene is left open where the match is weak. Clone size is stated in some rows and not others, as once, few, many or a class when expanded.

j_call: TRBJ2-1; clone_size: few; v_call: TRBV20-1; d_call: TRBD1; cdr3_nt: TGCAGTGCTGTGGGACAGGGAGGCGATGAGCAGTTCTTC; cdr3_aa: CSAVGQGGDEQFF
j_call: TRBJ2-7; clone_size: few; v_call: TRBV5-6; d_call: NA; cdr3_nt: TGTGCCAGCAGCTTTTTTGTGGGGGCGGCCTACGAGCAGTACTTC; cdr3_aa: CASSFFVGAAYEQYF
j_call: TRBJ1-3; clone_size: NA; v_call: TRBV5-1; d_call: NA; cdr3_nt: TGCGCCAGCAGCTTGGCCTTAGGGAAGAGTGACACCATATATTTT; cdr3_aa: CASSLALGKSDTIYF
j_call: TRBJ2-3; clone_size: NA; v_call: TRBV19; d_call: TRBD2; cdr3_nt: TGTGCCAGTAGTATGAGCGGGAGTCCAGATACGCAGTATTTT; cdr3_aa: CASSMSGSPDTQYF
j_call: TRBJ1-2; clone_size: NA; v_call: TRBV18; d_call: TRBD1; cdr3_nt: TGTGCCAGCTCACCGAGGACAGGGGGCGCCAACTATGGCTACACCTTC; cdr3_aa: CASSPRTGGANYGYTF
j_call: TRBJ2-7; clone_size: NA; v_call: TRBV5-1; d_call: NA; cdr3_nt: TGCGCCAGCAGCGCTGGCCCCTTCCAAGATACGCGCGAGCAGTACTTC; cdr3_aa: CASSAGPFQDTREQYF
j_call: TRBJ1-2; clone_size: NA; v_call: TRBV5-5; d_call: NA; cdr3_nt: TGTGCCAGCAGCCCTTTTGATGGCTACACCTTC; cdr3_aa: CASSPFDGYTF
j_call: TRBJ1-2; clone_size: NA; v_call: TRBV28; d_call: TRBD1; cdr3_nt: TGTGCCAGCAGTTTAAGTGGCAGGGGGGGCTACACCTTC; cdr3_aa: CASSLSGRGGYTF
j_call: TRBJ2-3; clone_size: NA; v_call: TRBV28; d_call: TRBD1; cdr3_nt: TGTGCCAGCAGTTTATCGACCCGGCCGGGACAGGGAAACTTAGATACGCAGTATTTT; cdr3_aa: CASSLSTRPGQGNLDTQYF
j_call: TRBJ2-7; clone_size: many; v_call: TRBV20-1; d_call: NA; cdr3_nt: TGCAGTGCTAGAGGACTCTTCTCCACCTACGAGCAGTACTTC; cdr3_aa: CSARGLFSTYEQYF
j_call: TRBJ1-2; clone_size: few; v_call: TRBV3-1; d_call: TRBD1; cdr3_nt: TGTGCCAGCAGCCAAACGACAGGGACCTATGGCTACACCTTC; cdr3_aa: CASSQTTGTYGYTF
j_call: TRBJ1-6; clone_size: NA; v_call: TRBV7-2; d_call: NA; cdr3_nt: TGTGCCAGCAGCTTAGCGGGGGACACCTATTCACCCCTCCACTTT; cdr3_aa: CASSLAGDTYSPLHF
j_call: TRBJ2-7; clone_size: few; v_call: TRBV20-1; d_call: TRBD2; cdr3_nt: TGCAGTGCTGATAATAGCGGGAGGGCCAAAGAGCAGTACTTC; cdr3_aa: CSADNSGRAKEQYF
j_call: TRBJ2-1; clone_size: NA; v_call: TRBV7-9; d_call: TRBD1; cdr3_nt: TGTGCCAGCAGCTTAATTGACCGCAGGGGGCATGAGCAGTTCTTC; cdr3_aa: CASSLIDRRGHEQFF
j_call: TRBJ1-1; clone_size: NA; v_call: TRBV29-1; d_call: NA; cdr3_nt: TGCAGCGTCGCGACGGATGAAGCTTTCTTT; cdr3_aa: CSVATDEAFF
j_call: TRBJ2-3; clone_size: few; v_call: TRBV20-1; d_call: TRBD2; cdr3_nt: TGCAGTGCTGTCAGAAGCGGGAGGGCCGTTGTCGGAGATACGCAGTATTTT; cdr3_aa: CSAVRSGRAVVGDTQYF
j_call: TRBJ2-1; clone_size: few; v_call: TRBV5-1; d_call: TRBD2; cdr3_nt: TGCGCCAGCAGCGTCTTACTAGCGGGGGGGTCGGGCTCCTACAATGAGCAGTTCTTC; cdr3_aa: CASSVLLAGGSGSYNEQFF